This T cell receptor (beta chain) was sequenced for a study of glioma-infiltrating T cells. Whole-study findings and limits: Non-neoplastic patients had below-expected tissue-blood divergence, while all gliomas exceeded expectation. Tissue and blood shared very few CDR3 sequences.

This clonotype showed up just a few times. The antigen is undetermined. TCR alpha and beta CDR3 regions were amplified from RNA using iRepertoire nested multiplex PCR. TCRdb recomputed calls from the multiplex PCR reads with MiXCR, one row per CDR3 protein. Found here are 12,000 or so distinct CDR3 sequences, about 26% of them singletons; the top ten hold approximately 42%. The length of the CDR3 is 15 residues. After removal of 0 bases from V and 6 bases from J, the junction contained 1 base not matched to a gene. Germline CDR1 reads LGHNA; CDR2 reads YNFKEQ. The TCR comes from a human donor with low-grade glioma or glioblastoma, undergoing nonglioma brain surgery, or in good health (not recorded which). The chain employs TRBV4-2 and TRBJ2-1; 11 nucleotides align to TRBD2. Sequenced input: glioma tissue, nonneoplastic brain tissue, or PBMCs (not recorded which). The CDR3 loop is CASSQDLAGGNEQFF. The CDR3 DNA follows: TGTGCCAGCAGCCAAGATCTAGCGGGAGGCAATGAGCAGTTCTTC.